One TCR beta chain is described in this entry. It was cDNA, reverse transcribed from extracted RNA, that served as the sequencing template. This table comes from immunoSEQ multiplex PCR, and its TCRdb copy is limited to in-frame clones, with some not included. The sample carries 110,000 to 150,000 clones, around 86% recorded once. Trimming shortened V by 0 bases and J by 6 bases, and 4 bases separated the two germline ends. Germline V lookup: CDR1 SGHDT, CDR2 YYEEEE. There are 12 residues in the CDR3. The data stem from a study of CD8+ T cells in alopecia areata. Study at large: Treated patients received severity scores based on the percentage of scalp area affected.

Sample treatment: oral pan-JAK inhibitor, 5-10 mg twice daily. This receptor was obtained from a human donor with alopecia areata. The V and J genes are TRBV5-6 and TRBJ1-5; D unclear. Sequences were derived from CD8+ T cells sorted from blood, sampled at week 4, from a patient treated with tofacitinib. CDR3 bases: TGTGCCAGCAGCTTGGTAGGTCAGCCCCAGCATTTT. Protein sequence: CASSLVGQPQHF.